These 19 T cell receptor beta chains were all obtained from the same sample, sequenced in a study of response to subunit inactivated influenza vaccine. TCRdb passed the RT-PCR reads through MiXCR, listing each CDR3 protein once. The table includes over 650,000 distinct CDR3 sequences, around 20% detected once. This specimen was PBMCs from blood, taken more than 4 days after vaccination. Every receptor here comes from a man aged 50 to 59 who received an inactivated influenza vaccine.

This clonotype has only a few counts. The rearrangement joins TRBV4-3 to TRBJ2-7; D possibly corresponds to TRBD2 (5 bases). CDR1 is LGHNA, CDR2 YSLEER, per germline. Trimming shortened V by 0 bases and J by 7 bases, and 13 bases separated the two germline ends. The CDR3 has 14 amino acids. The CDR3 region is CASSQDVGVWEQYF. The CDR3 nucleotides read TGCGCCAGCAGCCAAGATGTCGGGGTCTGGGAGCAGTACTTC.

The table lists this clonotype with many counts. The V gene is TRBV5-1, the J gene TRBJ2-1; D call uncertain. Trimming stripped 3 bases from V and 2 bases from J, with 15 bases between. The CDR3 totals 16 residues. Per germline, CDR1 SGHRS and CDR2 YFSETQ. As DNA, the CDR3 is TGCGCCAGCAGCTCCCAGAAGCTAGTCCCCTACAATGAGCAGTTCTTC. Translating it yields CASSSQKLVPYNEQFF.

In its sample, this clonotype was seen a few times. J is TRBJ2-5 and V is TRBV7-2; possibly TRBD1 for D (6 bases). CDR1 and CDR2 (germline): SGHTA, FQGNSA. The V end lost 3 bases, the J end lost 5 bases, and 10 bases lay between the germline ends. CDR3 length: 13 residues. The CDR3 protein is CASSFDRLETQYF. In DNA form, the CDR3 reads TGTGCCAGCAGCTTCGACAGGCTCGAGACCCAGTACTTC.

This clonotype was detected a few times. The rearrangement joins TRBV29-1 to TRBJ2-5; D unclear. The CDR3 runs to 11 residues. Trimming cost V 7 bases and J 5 bases, with 11 bases left between them. Germline V gene data show CDR1 as SQVTM and CDR2 as ANQGSEA. The CDR3 here is CSGGSRETQYF. CDR3 in DNA: TGCAGCGGGGGATCACGGGAGACCCAGTACTTC.

The rearrangement uses TRBV28 and TRBJ2-3; no clear D gene. Trimming cost V 3 bases and J 1 base, with 11 bases left between them. The CDR3 runs 15 residues. CDR1 is MDHEN, CDR2 SYDVKM, per germline. DNA for the CDR3: TGTGCCAGCAGTTTTTCCGGGTTTGGCACAGATACGCAGTATTTT. It is translated as CASSFSGFGTDTQYF.

The chain is built from TRBV20-1 and TRBJ2-2, with TRBD2 as a possible D gene (6 bases). Germline V CDR1 and CDR2: DFQATT, SNEGSKA (reference sequence). The CDR3 contains 14 residues. With 6 bases removed from V and 6 bases from J, the gap between germline ends came to 17 bases. In DNA form, the CDR3 reads TGCAGTGCCCCCCGGGCCCCGGGGGCCGGGGAGCTGTTTTTT. Protein product: CSAPRAPGAGELFF.

This clonotype has a handful of counts. The rearrangement links TRBV29-1 to TRBJ2-3; TRBD2 aligns across 11 bases. Germline trimming cut 0 bases from V and 2 bases from J; bases unmatched to any gene: 13. From germline, CDR1 is SQVTM and CDR2 ANQGSEA. The CDR3 is 19 amino acids. CDR3 loop: CSVEDPILLAGGDTDTQYF. In DNA form, the CDR3 reads TGCAGCGTTGAAGATCCGATTCTGCTAGCGGGAGGCGACACAGATACGCAGTATTTT.

This clonotype was seen a handful of times. The rearrangement joins TRBV7-2 to TRBJ2-7, with D perhaps TRBD1 or TRBD2 (5 bases each). CDR3 length: 15 residues. The V gene lost 1 base and the J gene lost 3 bases, with 13 bases spanning the gap. Per germline, CDR1 SGHTA and CDR2 FQGNSA. CDR3 bases: TGTGCCAGCAGCTTAGGATGGGACGGGAACTACGAGCAGTACTTC. This gives the protein CASSLGWDGNYEQYF. Together with reference TRBV7-2 and TRBJ2-7, the CDR3 gives the full variable domain: GAGVSQSPSNKVTEKGKDVELRCDPISGHTALYWYRQSLGQGLEFLIYFQGNSAPDKSGLPSDRFSAERTGGSVSTLTIQRTQQEDSAVYLCASSLGWDGNYEQYFGPGTRLTVT.

In its sample, this clonotype was seen many times. The chain employs TRBV7-2 and TRBJ2-1; tentative D call: TRBD2 (5 bases). Between the trimmed V and J ends, which lost 5 bases and 4 bases, there was a span of 9 bases. The CDR3 consists of 13 residues. CDR1 and CDR2 from the germline V gene are SGHTA and FQGNSA. CDR3 DNA sequence: TGTGCCAGCAGCCCCGGGGTTTACAATGAGCAGTTCTTC. Amino acid sequence: CASSPGVYNEQFF.

This clonotype came up a few times. CDR3 loop: CASSQARATNEKLFF. CDR3 nucleotide sequence: TGCGCCAGCAGCCAAGCTAGGGCAACTAATGAAAAACTGTTTTTT. The rearrangement links TRBV4-3 to TRBJ1-4; D is uncertain. The CDR3 consists of 15 residues. Trimming pared 1 base from V and 0 bases from J, leaving 6 bases between. From germline, CDR1 is LGHNA and CDR2 YSLEER.

This clonotype was seen ten or more times. J is TRBJ2-7 and V is TRBV29-1, with 9 bases aligning to TRBD1. This CDR3 contains 14 residues. CDR1 and CDR2 from the germline V gene are SQVTM and ANQGSEA. Trimming at V came to 6 bases and at J to 0 bases, leaving 6 bases not matched to a gene. The DNA of the CDR3 is TGCAGCGTAACCGGGACAGGGCTCTCCTACGAGCAGTACTTC. Translated: CSVTGTGLSYEQYF.

This clonotype was counted a few times. This chain uses TRBV6-1 with TRBJ1-5; 7 bases are a match to TRBD1. Germline CDR1 and CDR2: MNHNS and SASEGT. This CDR3 comprises 15 residues. J gave up 4 bases and V 6 bases, and 9 bases lay outside the gene matches. In DNA form, the CDR3 reads TGTGCCAGCAGCCGGCGACAGGGCCGGAATCAGCCCCAGCATTTT. Its protein product is CASSRRQGRNQPQHF.

This clonotype has only a few counts. This chain links TRBV5-5 with TRBJ2-2; D might be TRBD1 (6 bases). Per the germline V gene, CDR1 is SGHKS and CDR2 is YYEKEE (reference sequence). The V and J ends lost 3 bases and 4 bases respectively, with 13 bases between them. The CDR3 has 15 amino acids. DNA for the CDR3: TGTGCCAGCAGCTGGGGGCCCAGGGGCACCGGGGAGCTGTTTTTT. Translation: CASSWGPRGTGELFF.

The chain recombines TRBV20-1 with TRBJ2-2, with 7 nucleotides matching TRBD2. The CDR3 consists of 13 residues. The junction had 5 bases not matched to a gene; V was cut back by 6 bases and J by 4 bases. In germline, CDR1 is DFQATT, CDR2 SNEGSKA (reference sequence). This CDR3 reads CSAGGRGTGELFF. CDR3 coding DNA: TGCAGTGCGGGAGGGCGCGGCACCGGGGAGCTGTTTTTT.

This clonotype was counted a single time. V and J are TRBV11-1 and TRBJ2-1, with D possibly being TRBD1 (6 bases). Germline lookup yields CDR1 SGHAT and CDR2 FQDESV (reference sequence). The CDR3 extends over 17 amino acids. V lost 2 bases and J 5 bases, leaving 19 bases between the germline ends. The CDR3 loop reads CASSLSRGRAVDNEQFF. CDR3 in DNA: TGTGCCAGCAGCTTATCTAGGGGGAGAGCGGTGGACAATGAGCAGTTCTTC.

The chain carries TRBV20-1 and TRBJ2-3, with TRBD2 as a possible D gene (5 bases). The CDR3 has 12 residues. Germline V CDR1 and CDR2: DFQATT, SNEGSKA (reference sequence). The ends were cut back, 5 bases at V and 11 bases at J, with 17 bases in the middle. This CDR3 reads CSAPSPGREQYF. In DNA, the CDR3 is TGCAGTGCTCCGAGCCCGGGAAGGGAGCAGTATTTT.

The gene calls are TRBV3-1 and TRBJ2-2; D not certain. The CDR3 runs to 16 residues. Trimming removed 0 bases from V and 1 base from J, with 9 bases in between. The V gene's germline CDR1 is LGHDT and CDR2 YNNKEL (reference sequence). For the CDR3, the DNA is TGTGCCAGCAGCCAAGATAGGGTAGGGAACACCGGGGAGCTGTTTTTT. It is translated as CASSQDRVGNTGELFF.

This clonotype has ten or more counts. The chain combines TRBV20-1 with TRBJ1-2, with TRBD1 as a possible D gene (6 bases). Trimming removed 6 bases at V and 8 bases at J, with 13 bases between. Germline lookup yields CDR1 DFQATT and CDR2 SNEGSKA (reference sequence). The CDR3 sequence is 11 residues long. CDR3 protein: CSASEGGGYTF. In DNA form, the CDR3 reads TGCAGTGCCTCGGAGGGGGGAGGCTACACCTTC.

At least ten counts were recorded for this clonotype. This sequence joins TRBV12-3 or TRBV12-4 and TRBJ2-1; D unresolved. Trimming took 6 bases from V and 9 from J, leaving 9 bases between them. The CDR3 contains 11 residues. CDR3 sequence: CASRRAGEQFF. Written as DNA, the CDR3 is TGTGCCAGCAGGCGTGCCGGTGAGCAGTTCTTC.